One and the same sample provided the 5 T cell receptor beta chains below, sequenced in a study of T cells in Graves' hyperthyroidism and ophthalmopathy. The CDR3 regions of TCR beta were amplified from RNA transcripts. Using the HTBI primer set, a first-round RT-PCR was run on the TCR CDR3. MiXCR, run by TCRdb on the multiplex PCR reads, gives a single entry per CDR3 protein. The sample carries roughly 420,000 distinct CDR3 sequences, 15% to 19% recorded once. Input material: blood. The source is a woman younger than 35 with Graves' hyperthyroidism.

The sample holds a few counts of this clonotype. V gene TRBV12-3 or TRBV12-4 combines with J gene TRBJ2-6; D may be TRBD1 or TRBD2 (5 bases each). The germline V and J ends were trimmed by 7 bases and 4 bases, with 14 bases remaining between them. The CDR3 contains 15 residues. The CDR3 DNA follows: TGTGCCAGCACCCTGCAGGGAGCCGGGGCCAACGTCCTGACTTTC. Translated: CASTLQGAGANVLTF.

This chain links TRBV20-1 with TRBJ2-3, with D possibly matching TRBD1 (5 bases). Trimming shortened V by 3 bases and J by 1 base, and 14 bases separated the two germline ends. The germline V gene encodes CDR1 DFQATT and CDR2 SNEGSKA (reference sequence). The CDR3 is 15 amino acids. CDR3 region: CSASQTEFGTDTQYF. CDR3 nucleotides: TGCAGTGCTAGCCAGACAGAGTTCGGCACAGATACGCAGTATTTT.

V usage is TRBV5-1 and J usage is TRBJ1-3, with D unresolved. CDR1 and CDR2 from the germline V gene are SGHRS and YFSETQ. This CDR3 comprises 13 residues. The V and J ends lost 5 bases and 1 base respectively, with 7 bases between them. The CDR3 region has the DNA TGCGCCAGCAGGGGTATATCTGGAAACACCATATATTTT. Amino acids: CASRGISGNTIYF.

The chain is built from TRBV12-5 and TRBJ1-2, with D possibly TRBD1 on 5 matching bases. Germline V gene sequence: CDR1 LGHNT, CDR2 FRNRAP. Trimming removed 1 base at V and 4 bases at J, with 10 bases between. The CDR3 consists of 14 residues. CDR3 nucleotide sequence: TGTGCTAGTGGTTTGGAACAGGACCCCTATGGCTACACCTTC. Amino acid sequence: CASGLEQDPYGYTF.

This clonotype was recorded a few times. The chain combines TRBV14 with TRBJ1-1, with a weak D call TRBD1 (5 bases). The V end lost 1 base, the J end lost 3 bases, and 21 bases lay between the germline ends. The V gene's germline CDR1 is SGHDN and CDR2 FVKESK. CDR3 length: 18 residues. CDR3 coding DNA: TGTGCCAGCAGCCAAGGTTCAGGGCGGGTATTACTCCACACTGAAGCTTTCTTT. Translated, it gives CASSQGSGRVLLHTEAFF.